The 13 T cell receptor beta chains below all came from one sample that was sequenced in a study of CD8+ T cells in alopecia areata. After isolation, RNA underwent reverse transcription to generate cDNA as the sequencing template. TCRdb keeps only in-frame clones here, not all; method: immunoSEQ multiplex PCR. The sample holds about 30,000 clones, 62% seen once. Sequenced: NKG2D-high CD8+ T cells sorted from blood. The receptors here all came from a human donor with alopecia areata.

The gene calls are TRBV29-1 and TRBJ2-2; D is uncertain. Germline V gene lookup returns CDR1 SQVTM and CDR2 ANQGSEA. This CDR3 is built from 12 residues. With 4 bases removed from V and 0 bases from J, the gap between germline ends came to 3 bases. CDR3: CSVVSNTGELFF. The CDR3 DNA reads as TGCAGCGTTGTCTCGAACACCGGGGAGCTGTTTTTT.

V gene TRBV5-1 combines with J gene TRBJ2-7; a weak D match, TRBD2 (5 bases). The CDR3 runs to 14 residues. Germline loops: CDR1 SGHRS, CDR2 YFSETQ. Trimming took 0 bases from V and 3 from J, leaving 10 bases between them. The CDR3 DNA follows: TGCGCCAGCAGCTTGGAAGGAGGATACTACGAGCAGTACTTC. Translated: CASSLEGGYYEQYF.

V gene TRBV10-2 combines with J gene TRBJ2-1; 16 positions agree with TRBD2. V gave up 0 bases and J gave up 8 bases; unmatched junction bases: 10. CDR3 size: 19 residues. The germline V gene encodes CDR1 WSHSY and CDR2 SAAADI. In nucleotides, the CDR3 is TGCGCCAGCAGTGAGTCCGGGACGGGACTAGCGGGAGGGCCCGATGAGCAGTTCTTC. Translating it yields CASSESGTGLAGGPDEQFF.

CDR3 bases: TGTGCCAGCAGCTATTTAACGGGGGGGGGAGAGACCCAGTACTTC. This codes for CASSYLTGGGETQYF. The chain has TRBV7-2 and TRBJ2-5; 8 bases match TRBD2. CDR3 length: 15 residues. Trimming took 4 bases from V and 4 from J; bases not matched to a gene: 8. Germline-derived CDR1 and CDR2 are SGHTA and FQGNSA.

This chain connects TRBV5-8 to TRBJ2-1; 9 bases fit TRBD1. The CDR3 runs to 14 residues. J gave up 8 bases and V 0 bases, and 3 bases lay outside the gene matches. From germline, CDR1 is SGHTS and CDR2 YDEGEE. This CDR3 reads CASSLGQGVDEQFF. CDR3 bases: TGTGCCAGCAGCTTGGGACAGGGGGTAGATGAGCAGTTCTTC. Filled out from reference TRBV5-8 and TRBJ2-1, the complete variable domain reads EAGVTQSPTHLIKTRGQQATLRCSPISGHTSVYWYQQALGLGLQFLLWYDEGEERNRGNFPPRFSGRQFPNYSSELNVNALELEDSALYLCASSLGQGVDEQFFGPGTRLTVL.

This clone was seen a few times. In DNA form, the CDR3 reads TGTGCCAGCAGCCAAAGTAGCCTCGTCGGCTATGGCTACACCTTC. This gives the protein CASSQSSLVGYGYTF. The chain employs TRBV9 and TRBJ1-2; the D is unclear. The V and J ends lost 4 bases and 4 bases respectively, with 17 bases between them. CDR1 and CDR2 (germline): SGDLS, YYNGEE. This CDR3 comprises 15 residues.

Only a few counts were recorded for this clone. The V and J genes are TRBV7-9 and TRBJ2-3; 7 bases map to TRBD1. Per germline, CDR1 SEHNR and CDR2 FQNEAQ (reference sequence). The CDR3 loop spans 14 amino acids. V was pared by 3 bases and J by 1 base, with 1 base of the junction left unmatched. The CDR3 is CASSFDRGTDTQYF. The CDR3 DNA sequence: TGTGCCAGCAGCTTCGACAGGGGCACAGATACGCAGTATTTT. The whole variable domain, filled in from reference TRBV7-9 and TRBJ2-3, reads DTGVSQNPRHKITKRGQNVTFRCDPISEHNRLYWYRQTLGQGPEFLTYFQNEAQLEKSRLLSDRFSAERPKGSFSTLEIQRTEQGDSAMYLCASSFDRGTDTQYFGPGTRLTVL.

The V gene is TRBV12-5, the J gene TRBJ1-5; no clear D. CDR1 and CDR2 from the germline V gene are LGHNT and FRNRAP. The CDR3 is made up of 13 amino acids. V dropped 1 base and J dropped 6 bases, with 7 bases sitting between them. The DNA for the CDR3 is TGTGCTAGTGGTTTGGGGGTCGGTCAGCCCCAGCATTTT. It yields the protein CASGLGVGQPQHF.

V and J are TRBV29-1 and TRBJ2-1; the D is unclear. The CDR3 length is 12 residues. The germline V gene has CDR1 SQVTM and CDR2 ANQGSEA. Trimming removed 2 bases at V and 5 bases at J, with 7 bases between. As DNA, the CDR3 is TGCAGCGTTGAACCAAATAACAATGAGCAGTTCTTC. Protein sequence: CSVEPNNNEQFF.

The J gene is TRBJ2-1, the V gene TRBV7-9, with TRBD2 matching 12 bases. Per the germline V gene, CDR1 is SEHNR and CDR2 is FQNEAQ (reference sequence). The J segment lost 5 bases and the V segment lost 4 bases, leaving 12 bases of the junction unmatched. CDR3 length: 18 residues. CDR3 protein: CASSSLAGGPIADNEQFF. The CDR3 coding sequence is TGTGCCAGCAGCTCACTAGCGGGAGGCCCCATAGCGGACAATGAGCAGTTCTTC.

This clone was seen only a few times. The CDR3 loop is CASSAQGARQETQYF. The CDR3 DNA reads as TGTGCCAGCAGTGCTCAGGGGGCGCGCCAAGAGACCCAGTACTTC. V is TRBV28 and J is TRBJ2-5; 8 bases are a match to TRBD1. V trimming: 5 bases; J trimming: 1 base; junction bases outside the gene matches: 6. Germline-derived CDR1 and CDR2 are MDHEN and SYDVKM. CDR3 length: 15 residues.

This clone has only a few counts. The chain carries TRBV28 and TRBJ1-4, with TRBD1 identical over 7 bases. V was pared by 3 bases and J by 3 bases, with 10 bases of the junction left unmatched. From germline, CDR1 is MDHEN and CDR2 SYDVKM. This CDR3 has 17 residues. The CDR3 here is CASSLIQPGQPNEKLFF. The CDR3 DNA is TGTGCCAGCAGTTTGATACAGCCGGGACAGCCTAATGAAAAACTGTTTTTT.

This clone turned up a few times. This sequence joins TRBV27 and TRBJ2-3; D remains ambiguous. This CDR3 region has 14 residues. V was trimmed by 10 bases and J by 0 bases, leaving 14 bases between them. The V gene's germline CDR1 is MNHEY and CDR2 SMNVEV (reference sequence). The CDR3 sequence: CAIKSVTSTDTQYF. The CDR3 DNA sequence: TGTGCCATCAAGTCCGTTACTAGCACAGATACGCAGTATTTT.